The entry below describes one T cell receptor (beta chain). Assay used: immunoSEQ multiplex PCR; TCRdb lists only in-frame clones, some missing. Here the sample spans some 60,000 clones, approximately 86% being singletons. These data come from a study of blood T cell repertoires in COVID-19. Study overall: Sample material is recorded as cDNA or gDNA derived from T cells, B-cell-depleted T cells, or PBMCs.

J gave up 5 bases and V 5 bases, and 12 bases lay outside the gene matches. The CDR3 totals 17 residues. Per germline, CDR1 MNHNY and CDR2 SVGAGI (reference sequence). This clonotype was obtained from a man between 65 and 85 years old with acute or convalescent COVID-19. This chain joins TRBV6-6 and TRBJ1-4, with 9 bases fitting TRBD1. The material sequenced was peripheral blood. This chain's CDR3 is CASSPFPTGGGNEKLFF. CDR3 bases: TGTGCCAGCAGTCCCTTCCCGACAGGGGGGGGAAATGAAAAACTGTTTTTT.